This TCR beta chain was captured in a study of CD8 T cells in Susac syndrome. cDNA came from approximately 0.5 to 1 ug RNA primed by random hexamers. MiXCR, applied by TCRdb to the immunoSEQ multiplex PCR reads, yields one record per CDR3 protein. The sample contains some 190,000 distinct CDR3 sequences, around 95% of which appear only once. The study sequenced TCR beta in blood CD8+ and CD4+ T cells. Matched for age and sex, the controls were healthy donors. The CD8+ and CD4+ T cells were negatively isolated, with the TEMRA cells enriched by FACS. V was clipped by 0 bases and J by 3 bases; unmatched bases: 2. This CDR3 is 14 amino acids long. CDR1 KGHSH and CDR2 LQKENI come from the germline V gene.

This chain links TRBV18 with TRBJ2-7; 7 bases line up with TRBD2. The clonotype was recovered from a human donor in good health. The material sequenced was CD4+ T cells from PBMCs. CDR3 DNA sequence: TGTGCCAGCTCACCACCCACGGGGGGCTACGAGCAGTACGTC. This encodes CASSPPTGGYEQYV.